This paragraph reports one TCR beta chain. This clonotype was detected only a few times. Its antigen remains unidentified. Per-base qualities were not stored, and no clone one base away is much larger. Library method: PCR. TCRdb names Illumina HiSeq 2500 as the instrument used. TCR libraries were prepared with molecular barcoding, using unique molecular identifiers to normalize TCRbeta repertoire quantification. TCRdb redid the processing of the public reads, applying fastp at Q25 and MiXCR, and retained in-frame beta chains. For every CDR3 protein sequence, its rows merge into one entry that carries the most common genes and DNA. Recorded for this sample are approximately 1,000,000 distinct CDR3 sequences; roughly 29% of them occurred a single time. The ten largest clones add up to roughly 27% of the sample. There are 19 amino acids in the CDR3, from cysteine to phenylalanine inclusive. Only the CDR3 part of the read is kept: 57 bases, read in frame from the first base. Trimming removed 0 bases from V and 2 bases from J, leaving 21 bases between the germline ends. According to the germline V gene, CDR1 reads SGHRS and CDR2 reads YFSETQ.

The data are from a study of T-cell reconstitution after alpha-beta-depleted transplantation in children (dated by TCRdb to the mid-2010s). Study-level background: Using TCR repertoire profiling, the study followed T-cell immune reconstitution in a quantitative way in children after TCRalphabeta/CD19-depleted allogeneic hematopoietic cell transplantation. Broad study findings and their caveats: About two months after transplant, the apparently early recovery of alphabetaT-cell counts reportedly depended on just several hundred clones that had expanded rapidly and came from non-depleted graft cells. In some patients, the high TCRbeta diversity seen at day 60 was put down to recipient T cells and intrathymic progenitors that had survived conditioning. Over subsequent months, a decline in hyperexpanded clone frequencies was noted, and after one year, T-cell counts and TCRbeta diversity were mostly ascribed to newly produced T cells.

The treatment or condition label for this specimen denotes: allogeneic hematopoietic cell transplantation with graft depleted of TCRalphabeta T cells and CD19 B cells. TCRalphabeta/CD19-depleted allogeneic hematopoietic cell grafts were given to the transplant recipients, all of whom were children. The sample was PBMCs, mostly from graft donor cells, taken 360 days after TCRalphabeta/CD19-depleted stem cell transplant. This clonotype was obtained from a boy in the first two years of life who had a stem cell transplant for SCID, so the T cells may come from the graft donor. Recombination linked TRBV5-1 to TRBJ2-4; the best D guess is TRBD1, with 5 bases matching. The CDR3 protein sequence reads: CASSLAQGHVGVTKNIQYF. Here is the DNA: TGCGCCAGCAGCTTGGCGCAGGGCCACGTTGGGGTTACCAAAAACATTCAGTACTTC.